These 15 T cell receptor beta chains were sequenced from one sample in a study of T cell responses to AZD1222 COVID-19 vaccine. Only in-frame clones appear in the TCRdb table, and some are missing; sequencing was by immunoSEQ multiplex PCR. The table includes fewer than 150,000 clones, approximately 93% detected once. The sequences come from peripheral blood, collected on day 0 of AZD1222 vaccination. These TCRs come from an adult in good health.

This chain links TRBV28 with TRBJ1-1; 10 nucleotides align to TRBD1. The V and J ends lost 6 bases and 5 bases, in that order; junction bases with no gene match: 9. The V gene's germline CDR1 is MDHEN and CDR2 SYDVKM. CDR3 length equals 15 residues. CDR3 protein: CASRLRQGARTEAFF. As DNA, the CDR3 is TGTGCCAGCAGGCTACGACAGGGGGCGCGAACTGAAGCTTTCTTT.

The chain recombines TRBV30 with TRBJ2-3; D is perhaps TRBD1 (7 bases). From germline, CDR1 is GTSNPN and CDR2 SVGIG (reference sequence). The V end was cut by 3 bases, the J end by 2 bases, with 12 bases between. The CDR3 extends over 14 amino acids. In DNA form, the CDR3 reads TGTGCCTGGAGCCAGGGGGACTTCACAGATACGCAGTATTTT. It is translated as CAWSQGDFTDTQYF.

The chain recombines TRBV28 with TRBJ1-4; a weak D match, TRBD1 (5 bases). V lost 2 bases and J lost 3, with 16 bases in between. This CDR3 has 17 amino acids. CDR1 is MDHEN, CDR2 SYDVKM, per germline. CDR3 nucleotides: TGTGCCAGCAGTTTAAATCCGGCCAGGGCTTCTAATGAAAAACTGTTTTTT. This encodes CASSLNPARASNEKLFF.

This clone was observed a few times. The chain has TRBV28 and TRBJ1-5; D unresolved. V lost 2 bases and J lost 4, with 9 bases in between. CDR1 and CDR2 from the germline V gene are MDHEN and SYDVKM. The CDR3 length is 14 residues. In nucleotides, the CDR3 is TGTGCCAGCAGTTTAAGTAGCATTAATCAGCCCCAGCATTTT. The encoded protein is CASSLSSINQPQHF.

The chain carries TRBV4-2 and TRBJ2-3; 9 bases line up with TRBD2. Germline CDR1 reads LGHNA; CDR2 reads YNFKEQ. The CDR3 totals 17 residues. Trimming cost V 3 bases and J 10 bases; bases outside gene matches: 17. The DNA of the CDR3 is TGTGCCAGCAGCCAGGAGGATGGGCGGGAGGGCGGATGGGCGCAGTATTTT. It translates to CASSQEDGREGGWAQYF.

The chain carries TRBV7-8 and TRBJ1-2; perhaps TRBD1 as D (5 bases). CDR1 is SGHVS, CDR2 FQNEAQ, per germline. The germline V and J ends were trimmed by 1 base and 7 bases, with 22 bases remaining between them. The CDR3 has 17 residues. The CDR3 nucleotides are TGTGCCAGCAGCTTAGTTTCGACGGGGGTATCCTATACTGGCTACACCTTC. Its translation is CASSLVSTGVSYTGYTF. Full variable domain (missing parts from reference TRBV7-8 and TRBJ1-2): GAGVSQSPRYKVAKRGQDVALRCDPISGHVSLFWYQQALGQGPEFLTYFQNEAQLDKSGLPSDRFFAERPEGSVSTLKIQRTQQEDSAVYLCASSLVSTGVSYTGYTFGSGTRLTVV.

The chain employs TRBV5-1 and TRBJ1-5; 8 bases match TRBD1. The CDR3 length is 15 residues. The V segment lost 4 bases and the J segment 4 bases; nucleotides outside the gene matches: 7. Germline V gives CDR1 SGHRS, CDR2 YFSETQ. The CDR3 loop reads CASSPSGTGNQPQHF. The CDR3, as DNA: TGCGCCAGCAGCCCGTCCGGGACAGGAAATCAGCCCCAGCATTTT.

CDR3 protein: CASSSDSGTEAFF. The CDR3 DNA is TGTGCCAGCAGTTCGGACAGCGGCACTGAAGCTTTCTTT. V gene TRBV6-5 combines with J gene TRBJ1-1; possible D gene TRBD1, 6 bases. Trimming shortened V by 4 bases and J by 4 bases, and 10 bases separated the two germline ends. CDR1 MNHEY and CDR2 SVGAGI come from the germline V gene. This CDR3 is 13 amino acids long.

Only a few counts were recorded for this clone. The chain uses TRBV28 and TRBJ2-3; 7 bases line up with TRBD2. There are 17 residues in the CDR3. Germline V lookup: CDR1 MDHEN, CDR2 SYDVKM. The V gene end was trimmed by 6 bases and the J gene end by 2 bases; junction bases not matched to a gene: 14. The CDR3 sequence is CASSTPLGLADTDTQYF. The CDR3 nucleotides are TGTGCCAGCAGCACTCCCCTGGGGCTAGCGGACACAGATACGCAGTATTTT.

The V call is TRBV19, the J call TRBJ1-5, with TRBD1 identical over 7 bases. CDR3 length: 14 residues. V shed 4 bases and J 4 bases; nucleotides not matched to a gene: 4. Germline lookup yields CDR1 LNHDA and CDR2 SQIVND (reference sequence). In nucleotides, the CDR3 is TGTGCCAGTAGTAGAAGACAGGGAAATCAGCCCCAGCATTTT. This sequence encodes CASSRRQGNQPQHF.

J is TRBJ1-6 and V is TRBV5-5; a possible D gene is TRBD1 (6 bases). CDR1 and CDR2 from the germline V gene are SGHKS and YYEKEE (reference sequence). V lost 1 base and J lost 7, with 15 bases in between. CDR3 size: 16 residues. The DNA for the CDR3 is TGTGCCAGCAGCTTGAGGACAGCAGCGGAGAATTCACCCCTCCACTTT. It is translated as CASSLRTAAENSPLHF.

The chain recombines TRBV5-1 with TRBJ1-2; the match to TRBD1 covers 7 bases. CDR3 size: 13 residues. With 2 bases clipped from V and 6 bases from J, the junction kept 4 bases outside the gene matches. CDR1 is SGHRS, CDR2 YFSETQ, per germline. CDR3 coding DNA: TGCGCCAGCAGCTTACAGGGGACTCATGGCTACACCTTC. Translated, it gives CASSLQGTHGYTF.

The chain couples TRBV6-6 to TRBJ1-5; D remains ambiguous. With 3 bases removed from V and 2 bases from J, the gap between germline ends came to 11 bases. Germline V CDR1 and CDR2: MNHNY, SVGAGI (reference sequence). The CDR3 contains 15 residues. The CDR3 DNA follows: TGTGCCAGCAGTTATGAGGGTCGCGGCAATCAGCCCCAGCATTTT. It yields the protein CASSYEGRGNQPQHF.

The CDR3 here is CASSLELGYYEQYF. The CDR3 nucleotides read TGTGCCAGCAGCTTAGAGTTAGGGTACTACGAGCAGTACTTC. The gene calls are TRBV7-8 and TRBJ2-7; unclear D gene. The germline V gene encodes CDR1 SGHVS and CDR2 FQNEAQ. CDR3 length equals 14 residues. V was shortened by 1 base and J by 3 bases, with 10 bases between the two germline ends.

The chain joins TRBV7-2 to TRBJ2-7; D possibly corresponds to TRBD1 (6 bases). CDR1 and CDR2 from the germline V gene are SGHTA and FQGNSA. The CDR3 is made up of 17 amino acids. V was pared by 1 base and J by 2 bases, with 18 bases between. The CDR3, as DNA: TGTGCCAGCAGCTTAGTTAGGGCAGGGGACGTACCCTACGAGCAGTACTTC. It codes for CASSLVRAGDVPYEQYF.